The TCR beta chain described here comes from a study of T cell clones after liver transplantation. On the study more broadly: Graft-donor-reactive sequences were compared with third-party-reactive TCRbeta sequences from pre-transplant mixed lymphocyte reactions.

V was clipped by 5 bases and J by 0 bases; unmatched bases: 3. In germline, CDR1 is MNHEY, CDR2 SMNVEV (reference sequence). The CDR3 extends over 17 amino acids. Turning to this clone: Antigen specificity is unknown.

Findings of the study overall: Compared with third party-reactive sequences, donor-reactive ones declined more, independent of withdrawal success. Low donor cell numbers restricted donor-reactive repertoire measurement in a couple of subjects.

This table comes from immunoSEQ multiplex PCR, and its TCRdb copy is limited to in-frame clones, with some not included. This table has roughly 55,000 clones, more than 65% appearing once. The receptor comes from a human patient who received a liver transplant. Part of the T cells may come from the graft donor. The rearrangement joins TRBV27 to TRBJ2-2; 13 positions match TRBD2. The sample was CD4+ T cells from blood, taken around 54 months after liver transplant. The CDR3 DNA reads as TGTGCCAGCAGTCGGACTAGCGGGGGCGCGAACACCGGGGAGCTGTTTTTT. This codes for CASSRTSGGANTGELFF.